Listed below are T cell receptor beta chains from one sample, sequenced in a study of blood T cell repertoires in COVID-19. Measured with immunoSEQ multiplex PCR; TCRdb has only the in-frame clones, and not every one. This sample has approximately 250,000 clones; approximately 81% occur once, and the top ten carry around 4%. The sample taken for sequencing was peripheral blood. These receptors were taken from a man aged 55 to 70 with acute or convalescent COVID-19. Each CDR3 is given with its conserved first and last residue. Fields, in order: J gene, clone size, V gene, D gene, CDR3 length, CDR3 DNA, CDR3 protein. The D gene is left open where the match is weak. Size values are once, few and many counts, or a class for expanded clones, and some rows have none.

J gene: TRBJ2-7; clone size: NA; V gene: TRBV7-6; D gene: NA; CDR3 length: 15; CDR3 DNA: TGTGCCAGCAGCTTGGAGGGGGCTAGGTCCTACGAGCAGTACTTC; CDR3 protein: CASSLEGARSYEQYF
J gene: TRBJ2-7; clone size: NA; V gene: TRBV6-5; D gene: TRBD2; CDR3 length: 13; CDR3 DNA: TGTGCCAGCATCCAGCGGGAGGGCCACGAGCAGTACTTC; CDR3 protein: CASIQREGHEQYF
J gene: TRBJ1-5; clone size: NA; V gene: TRBV19; D gene: TRBD1; CDR3 length: 15; CDR3 DNA: TGTGCCAGCTGGGGGGGACAGGGAATAGGGCAGCCCCAGCATTTT; CDR3 protein: CASWGGQGIGQPQHF
J gene: TRBJ2-1; clone size: once; V gene: TRBV27; D gene: TRBD2; CDR3 length: 16; CDR3 DNA: TGTGCCAGCAGTTTATCGGGGACTAGCGGCTACAATGAGCAGTTCTTC; CDR3 protein: CASSLSGTSGYNEQFF
J gene: TRBJ2-7; clone size: NA; V gene: TRBV7-9; D gene: NA; CDR3 length: 12; CDR3 DNA: TGTGCCAGCAGCTTGAGCCCCTACGAGCAGTACTTC; CDR3 protein: CASSLSPYEQYF
J gene: TRBJ2-7; clone size: few; V gene: TRBV9; D gene: NA; CDR3 length: 13; CDR3 DNA: TGTGCCAGCAGCGTAGCAGGCAATCCTGAGCAGTACTTC; CDR3 protein: CASSVAGNPEQYF
J gene: TRBJ1-6; clone size: NA; V gene: TRBV27; D gene: TRBD1; CDR3 length: 14; CDR3 DNA: TGTGCCAGCAGACCACAGGGGCAGGGTTCACCCCTCCACTTT; CDR3 protein: CASRPQGQGSPLHF
J gene: TRBJ2-7; clone size: NA; V gene: TRBV11-1; D gene: TRBD2; CDR3 length: 16; CDR3 DNA: TGTGCCAGCAGCTACCTGACTAGCGGGATGGCCTACGAGCAGTACTTC; CDR3 protein: CASSYLTSGMAYEQYF
J gene: TRBJ2-7; clone size: NA; V gene: TRBV18; D gene: NA; CDR3 length: 14; CDR3 DNA: TGTGCCAGCTCACCACCGAACATACCCTACGAGCAGTACTTC; CDR3 protein: CASSPPNIPYEQYF
J gene: TRBJ2-5; clone size: NA; V gene: TRBV19; D gene: NA; CDR3 length: 13; CDR3 DNA: TGTGCCACCCAGCGGACCTACCAAGAGACCCAGTACTTC; CDR3 protein: CATQRTYQETQYF
J gene: TRBJ2-1; clone size: NA; V gene: TRBV9; D gene: NA; CDR3 length: 15; CDR3 DNA: TGTGCCAGCAGCGTGGGGACTTCAAGAGACAATGAGCAGTTCTTC; CDR3 protein: CASSVGTSRDNEQFF
J gene: TRBJ1-1; clone size: NA; V gene: TRBV3-1/TRBV3-2; D gene: NA; CDR3 length: 14; CDR3 DNA: TGTGCCAGCAGCCAAGGATATGGAGACCCTGAAGCTTTCTTT; CDR3 protein: CASSQGYGDPEAFF
J gene: TRBJ2-5; clone size: NA; V gene: TRBV18; D gene: NA; CDR3 length: 13; CDR3 DNA: TGTGCCAGCTCACCTAACTTCCAAGAGACCCAGTACTTC; CDR3 protein: CASSPNFQETQYF
J gene: TRBJ2-3; clone size: NA; V gene: TRBV9; D gene: TRBD2; CDR3 length: 18; CDR3 DNA: TGTGCCAGCAGCCCCGGACTAGCGGGAGGGCGAACCACAGATACGCAGTATTTT; CDR3 protein: CASSPGLAGGRTTDTQYF
J gene: TRBJ2-5; clone size: NA; V gene: TRBV3-1/TRBV3-2; D gene: TRBD2; CDR3 length: 16; CDR3 DNA: TGTGCCAGCAGCCTGGGACTACCCCCGTACCAAGAGACCCAGTACTTC; CDR3 protein: CASSLGLPPYQETQYF
J gene: TRBJ2-5; clone size: NA; V gene: TRBV18; D gene: TRBD2; CDR3 length: 13; CDR3 DNA: TGTGCCAGCTCGACGGGGGGCCAAGAGACCCAGTACTTC; CDR3 protein: CASSTGGQETQYF
J gene: TRBJ2-1; clone size: few; V gene: TRBV13; D gene: TRBD2; CDR3 length: 17; CDR3 DNA: TGTGCCAGCAGCTTAGCTAGCGGGGGTCATTCCTACAATGAGCAGTTCTTC; CDR3 protein: CASSLASGGHSYNEQFF
J gene: TRBJ2-7; clone size: few; V gene: TRBV7-2; D gene: TRBD1; CDR3 length: 15; CDR3 DNA: TGTGCCAGCAGCCTCCGGGACAGGGGTAATTACGAGCAGTACTTC; CDR3 protein: CASSLRDRGNYEQYF
J gene: TRBJ2-1; clone size: NA; V gene: TRBV18; D gene: TRBD2; CDR3 length: 14; CDR3 DNA: TGTGCCAGCTCACCCCGGGGGGGAGAAGGTGAGCAGTTCTTC; CDR3 protein: CASSPRGGEGEQFF
J gene: TRBJ2-1; clone size: NA; V gene: TRBV12-3/TRBV12-4; D gene: NA; CDR3 length: 11; CDR3 DNA: TGTGCCAGCAGTCAGATTTTAGAGCAGTTCTTC; CDR3 protein: CASSQILEQFF
J gene: TRBJ2-5; clone size: NA; V gene: TRBV7-9; D gene: TRBD1; CDR3 length: 15; CDR3 DNA: TGTGCCAGCAGCTTATATAGGGGGCTCCAAGAGACCCAGTACTTC; CDR3 protein: CASSLYRGLQETQYF
J gene: TRBJ2-7; clone size: NA; V gene: TRBV18; D gene: NA; CDR3 length: 15; CDR3 DNA: TGTGCCAGCTCACCACCGTTAACAGGGCCCCACGAGCAGTACTTC; CDR3 protein: CASSPPLTGPHEQYF
J gene: TRBJ2-7; clone size: NA; V gene: TRBV4-2; D gene: TRBD2; CDR3 length: 16; CDR3 DNA: TGTGCCAGCAGCCAAGATACGGGCGGGAGCTCCTACGAGCAGTACTTC; CDR3 protein: CASSQDTGGSSYEQYF
J gene: TRBJ2-5; clone size: NA; V gene: TRBV18; D gene: TRBD1; CDR3 length: 15; CDR3 DNA: TGTGCCAGCTCCCGGACAGGGGCCTCCCAAGAGACCCAGTACTTC; CDR3 protein: CASSRTGASQETQYF
J gene: TRBJ2-5; clone size: NA; V gene: TRBV7-8; D gene: TRBD1; CDR3 length: 15; CDR3 DNA: TGTGCCAGCAGCTTAGGGACCAGGGGGCCGGAGACCCAGTACTTC; CDR3 protein: CASSLGTRGPETQYF
J gene: TRBJ1-6; clone size: NA; V gene: TRBV7-9; D gene: NA; CDR3 length: 14; CDR3 DNA: TGTGCCAGCAGCATTCGGGACTATTATTCACCCCTCCACTTT; CDR3 protein: CASSIRDYYSPLHF
J gene: TRBJ2-7; clone size: NA; V gene: TRBV7-8; D gene: NA; CDR3 length: 14; CDR3 DNA: TGTGCCAGCAGCTTAGCGCTGGGGGGGCGGGAGCAGTACTTC; CDR3 protein: CASSLALGGREQYF
J gene: TRBJ1-1; clone size: NA; V gene: TRBV18; D gene: TRBD1; CDR3 length: 14; CDR3 DNA: TGTGCCAGCTCACCGGGACAGGGGTTCACTGAAGCTTTCTTT; CDR3 protein: CASSPGQGFTEAFF
J gene: TRBJ2-2; clone size: NA; V gene: TRBV14; D gene: NA; CDR3 length: 16; CDR3 DNA: TGTGCCAGCAGCCAGATAGACAGGCGACGTCGGGGGGAGCTGTTTTTT; CDR3 protein: CASSQIDRRRRGELFF
J gene: TRBJ1-2; clone size: NA; V gene: TRBV6-5; D gene: NA; CDR3 length: 16; CDR3 DNA: TGTGCCAGCAGTTACTCTTTCCCCGACAGGCTGGATGGCTACACCTTC; CDR3 protein: CASSYSFPDRLDGYTF
J gene: TRBJ1-1; clone size: NA; V gene: TRBV7-9; D gene: NA; CDR3 length: 17; CDR3 DNA: TGTGCCAGCAGCTTAGCGCAGGGTTTTTCTATCGGCACTGAAGCTTTCTTT; CDR3 protein: CASSLAQGFSIGTEAFF
J gene: TRBJ1-1; clone size: NA; V gene: TRBV2; D gene: NA; CDR3 length: 15; CDR3 DNA: TGTGCCAGCAGTGAAGCGCTTCCGGGGAACACTGAAGCTTTCTTT; CDR3 protein: CASSEALPGNTEAFF
J gene: TRBJ2-1; clone size: NA; V gene: TRBV7-2; D gene: TRBD2; CDR3 length: 16; CDR3 DNA: TGTGCCAGCAGCTTAGGGGCGGGGGGCTCCTACAATGAGCAGTTCTTC; CDR3 protein: CASSLGAGGSYNEQFF
J gene: TRBJ1-5; clone size: NA; V gene: TRBV4-1; D gene: NA; CDR3 length: 14; CDR3 DNA: TGCGCCAGCAGCCAAGAGGGAGGGAATCAGCCCCAGCATTTT; CDR3 protein: CASSQEGGNQPQHF
J gene: TRBJ1-5; clone size: NA; V gene: TRBV15; D gene: NA; CDR3 length: 14; CDR3 DNA: TGTGCCACCAGCAGAGTTGGGGGCACTCAGCCCCAGCATTTT; CDR3 protein: CATSRVGGTQPQHF
J gene: TRBJ1-2; clone size: few; V gene: TRBV6-6; D gene: TRBD1; CDR3 length: 15; CDR3 DNA: TGTGCCAGCAGCCCCACGGGACAGACGAACTATGGCTACACCTTC; CDR3 protein: CASSPTGQTNYGYTF
J gene: TRBJ2-3; clone size: NA; V gene: TRBV4-3; D gene: NA; CDR3 length: 16; CDR3 DNA: TGCGCCAGCAGCCAAATGAGAATAAGCGGCACAGATACGCAGTATTTT; CDR3 protein: CASSQMRISGTDTQYF
J gene: TRBJ2-3; clone size: few; V gene: TRBV20-1; D gene: NA; CDR3 length: 17; CDR3 DNA: TGCAGTGCTAGTGGGGGACTTATGCCTCAACTGACAGATACGCAGTATTTT; CDR3 protein: CSASGGLMPQLTDTQYF
J gene: TRBJ2-7; clone size: NA; V gene: TRBV28; D gene: NA; CDR3 length: 16; CDR3 DNA: TGTGCCAGCAGTACCCCTAGGGGGGGAGATCGAAGAGAGCAGTACTTC; CDR3 protein: CASSTPRGGDRREQYF
J gene: TRBJ2-6; clone size: once; V gene: TRBV5-4; D gene: TRBD1; CDR3 length: 16; CDR3 DNA: TGTGCCAGCAGGACAGGGGACCGCTCTGGGGCCAACGTCCTGACTTTC; CDR3 protein: CASRTGDRSGANVLTF
J gene: TRBJ1-3; clone size: NA; V gene: TRBV2; D gene: TRBD1; CDR3 length: 15; CDR3 DNA: TGTGCCAGCAGTGAAAGGACAGGGGCTGGAAACACCATATATTTT; CDR3 protein: CASSERTGAGNTIYF
J gene: TRBJ2-3; clone size: once; V gene: TRBV5-6; D gene: TRBD2; CDR3 length: 18; CDR3 DNA: TGTGCCAGCAGCTTGGGACTTCAGGGCGGGAGCTTATCAGATACGCAGTATTTT; CDR3 protein: CASSLGLQGGSLSDTQYF
J gene: TRBJ2-2; clone size: NA; V gene: TRBV7-8; D gene: NA; CDR3 length: 15; CDR3 DNA: TGTGCCAGCAGCCCGGGGACTCCGGACACCGGGGAGCTGTTTTTT; CDR3 protein: CASSPGTPDTGELFF
J gene: TRBJ2-1; clone size: NA; V gene: TRBV4-3; D gene: NA; CDR3 length: 16; CDR3 DNA: TGCGCCAGCAGCCAAGATAGGGGGGGAGCTTACAATGAGCAGTTCTTC; CDR3 protein: CASSQDRGGAYNEQFF
J gene: TRBJ2-2; clone size: NA; V gene: TRBV6-6; D gene: NA; CDR3 length: 15; CDR3 DNA: TGTACCAGCAGTTATGGCAGGGGAATCACCGGGGAGCTGTTTTTT; CDR3 protein: CTSSYGRGITGELFF
J gene: TRBJ2-1; clone size: NA; V gene: TRBV5-6; D gene: NA; CDR3 length: 14; CDR3 DNA: TGTGCCAGCAGCTTGGGACAATTTTACAATGAGCAGTTCTTC; CDR3 protein: CASSLGQFYNEQFF
J gene: TRBJ2-5; clone size: NA; V gene: TRBV7-7; D gene: NA; CDR3 length: 13; CDR3 DNA: TGTGCTAGCAGCTTGGCGGCCCAAGAGACCCAGTACTTC; CDR3 protein: CASSLAAQETQYF
J gene: TRBJ1-5; clone size: NA; V gene: TRBV7-8; D gene: NA; CDR3 length: 15; CDR3 DNA: TGTGCCAGCAGCTTAGGAACCGGACTCAATCAGCCCCAGCATTTT; CDR3 protein: CASSLGTGLNQPQHF
J gene: TRBJ2-1; clone size: NA; V gene: TRBV2; D gene: TRBD2; CDR3 length: 15; CDR3 DNA: TGTGCCAGCAGCCCCACCGGGACTAGGGGCGATGAGCAGTTCTTC; CDR3 protein: CASSPTGTRGDEQFF
J gene: TRBJ2-1; clone size: NA; V gene: TRBV6-5; D gene: NA; CDR3 length: 13; CDR3 DNA: TGTGCCAGCACTCTAGGAGGACTCAATGAGCAGTTCTTC; CDR3 protein: CASTLGGLNEQFF
J gene: TRBJ1-1; clone size: NA; V gene: TRBV12-3/TRBV12-4; D gene: TRBD1; CDR3 length: 12; CDR3 DNA: TGTGCCAGCAGGGACAGGGGCGCTGAAGCTTTCTTT; CDR3 protein: CASRDRGAEAFF
J gene: TRBJ2-7; clone size: NA; V gene: TRBV28; D gene: TRBD1; CDR3 length: 15; CDR3 DNA: TGTGCCAGCAGCGCTGGGCTGGACAGGGCTTACGAGCAGTACTTC; CDR3 protein: CASSAGLDRAYEQYF
J gene: TRBJ2-7; clone size: NA; V gene: TRBV20-1; D gene: NA; CDR3 length: 11; CDR3 DNA: TGCAGTGCTTCCAGGGGTGGGGAGCAGTACTTC; CDR3 protein: CSASRGGEQYF
J gene: TRBJ1-2; clone size: NA; V gene: TRBV3-1/TRBV3-2; D gene: NA; CDR3 length: 14; CDR3 DNA: TGTGCCAGCAGCCATCGAGGGTTCGGGGATGGCTACACCTTC; CDR3 protein: CASSHRGFGDGYTF
J gene: TRBJ1-2; clone size: once; V gene: TRBV11-1; D gene: TRBD1; CDR3 length: 15; CDR3 DNA: TGTGCCAGCAGCCCACCCTTCGACAGGGGCTATGGCTACACCTTC; CDR3 protein: CASSPPFDRGYGYTF
J gene: TRBJ1-5; clone size: NA; V gene: TRBV19; D gene: TRBD1; CDR3 length: 13; CDR3 DNA: TGTGCCAGTAATGACAGGGGCAATCAGCCCCAGCATTTT; CDR3 protein: CASNDRGNQPQHF
J gene: TRBJ1-2; clone size: NA; V gene: TRBV21-1; D gene: NA; CDR3 length: 13; CDR3 DNA: TGTGCCAGCAGCAAGGGACAACGTGGGGGCTACACCTTC; CDR3 protein: CASSKGQRGGYTF
J gene: TRBJ1-2; clone size: few; V gene: TRBV4-1; D gene: TRBD1; CDR3 length: 15; CDR3 DNA: TGCGCCAGCAGCCATGAGGACAGGGGGCAATATGGCTACACCTTC; CDR3 protein: CASSHEDRGQYGYTF
J gene: TRBJ2-6; clone size: once; V gene: TRBV5-4; D gene: NA; CDR3 length: 15; CDR3 DNA: TGTGCCAGCAGCCTGCCGGGAACTGGGGCCAACGTCCTGACTTTC; CDR3 protein: CASSLPGTGANVLTF